This TCR beta chain was found in a study of blood T cell repertoires in COVID-19. Study information: Samples came from the United States, Italy and Spain, spanning acute and convalescent COVID-19. Sources were T cells, B-cell-depleted T cells, or PBMCs; the material itself was cDNA or gDNA.

Per the original data handling: Counts of nucleated cells, estimated from reference gene primer amplification, were obtained. Using immunoSEQ multiplex PCR, the repertoire was profiled, and TCRdb retains in-frame clones only, with some absent. The V and J calls and clone size come from that table; D and trimming were worked out from the DNA. This table holds some 120,000 clones, roughly 82% found once. The CDR3 has 12 amino acids. Trimming took off 3 bases at V and 7 bases at J, with 4 bases between the two ends. Germline assignment: CDR1 LGHNA and CDR2 YNFKEQ. This clone was counted a single time. Source material: peripheral blood. The rearrangement links TRBV4-2 to TRBJ2-6; no clear D gene. The sequence was collected from a human donor in a cohort sampled during active COVID-19. The CDR3 loop reads CASSHLANVLTF. For the CDR3, the DNA is TGTGCCAGCAGCCACCTCGCCAACGTCCTGACTTTC.